This is a list of T cell receptor beta chains from one sample in a study of blood T cell repertoires in COVID-19. Repertoires were generated with immunoSEQ multiplex PCR, while TCRdb's copy carries only in-frame clones and drops some. The sample shows roughly 500,000 clones, roughly 88% of them seen only once. The sample consisted of PBMCs or T cells enriched from blood (not recorded which). The receptor source for this set is a middle-aged woman who had recovered from COVID-19. Each CDR3 is given with its conserved first and last residue. The order of the fields is clone size, J gene, V gene, D gene, CDR3 DNA, CDR3 protein. The D gene is left open where the match is weak. A row's size may be missing; if present it is once, few, many or a size class.

>NA|TRBJ1-1|TRBV27|NA
TGTGCCAGCAGTTTATCCCGGAACACTGAAGCTTTCTTT
CASSLSRNTEAFF
>NA|TRBJ1-1|TRBV19|NA
TGTGCCAGTAGGTCCGGACTATACATGAACACTGAAGCTTTCTTT
CASRSGLYMNTEAFF
>NA|TRBJ2-7|TRBV7-2|NA
TGTGCCAGCAGCTTAGCTCCGACAGTTGCCTACGAGCAGTACTTC
CASSLAPTVAYEQYF
>once|TRBJ2-7|TRBV4-1|TRBD1
TGCGCCAGCAGCCAAGAGGAGACAGGGTTCTTCTACGAGCAGTACTTC
CASSQEETGFFYEQYF
>NA|TRBJ1-3|TRBV5-5|NA
TGTGCCAGCAGCTTGTTTAGCGGAGACTCTGGAAACACCATATATTTT
CASSLFSGDSGNTIYF
>NA|TRBJ1-1|TRBV5-1|NA
TGCGCCAGCAGCTTGGGGGGGCAGACCCACACTGAAGCTTTCTTT
CASSLGGQTHTEAFF
>NA|TRBJ1-1|TRBV5-1|NA
TGCGCCAGCAGCTTAGCAGGGCCGAACACTGAAGCTTTCTTT
CASSLAGPNTEAFF
>NA|TRBJ2-3|TRBV4-2|TRBD2
TGTGCCAGCAGCCAAGACCCCATGGGACTAGCGCCTATCACAGATACGCAGTATTTT
CASSQDPMGLAPITDTQYF
>once|TRBJ2-1|TRBV19|TRBD1
TGTGCCAGTAGTATAAACAGGGGCGATGAGCAGTTCTTC
CASSINRGDEQFF
>NA|TRBJ2-1|TRBV11-3|TRBD1
TGTGCCAGCAGCTCTCGGGACAGCTCCTACAATGAGCAGTTCTTC
CASSSRDSSYNEQFF
>NA|TRBJ2-1|TRBV11-2|TRBD2
TGTGCCAGCAGCTCTAGCGGGAGGCCCACTTATGAGCAGTTCTTC
CASSSSGRPTYEQFF
>NA|TRBJ1-1|TRBV18|NA
TGTGCCAGCTCATCTCTCAGGGCCACTGAAGCTTTCTTT
CASSSLRATEAFF
>NA|TRBJ1-5|TRBV29-1|NA
TGCAGCGCCGTTGAGTCCCGGGACACCAATCAGCCCCAGCATTTT
CSAVESRDTNQPQHF
>NA|TRBJ2-1|TRBV24-1|NA
TGTGCCACCAGTGATTTAGCTACCAATGAGCAGTTCTTC
CATSDLATNEQFF
>NA|TRBJ2-2|TRBV2|NA
TGTGCCAGCAGTTTGAGTTCGGTCACCGGGGAGCTGTTTTTT
CASSLSSVTGELFF
>NA|TRBJ1-5|TRBV23-1|NA
TGCGCCAGCTGCCCGGGTGTTTGTGATGATCAGCCCCAGCATTTT
CASCPGVCDDQPQHF
>once|TRBJ2-7|TRBV7-8|TRBD1
TGTGCCAGCAGCCGATCCAGACAGGGGATGGGATTAGAGCAGTACTTC
CASSRSRQGMGLEQYF
>few|TRBJ2-7|TRBV5-1|NA
TGCGCCAGCAGCTTGTTCTCCGGGTTCGACGAGCAGTACTTC
CASSLFSGFDEQYF
>NA|TRBJ2-1|TRBV7-9|TRBD1
TGTGCCAGCGACAGTTTGGGGACAGGGTGGCCGGGGGGCTACAATGAGCAGTTCTTC
CASDSLGTGWPGGYNEQFF
>NA|TRBJ1-6|TRBV6-1|NA
TGTGCCAGCAGTCAAGCCTTTAACAGGGCTAATTCACCCCTCCACTTT
CASSQAFNRANSPLHF
>once|TRBJ2-3|TRBV7-9|TRBD1
TGTGCCAGCAGCATGAGACTCGGGACAGGGTATCCAGATACGCAGTATTTT
CASSMRLGTGYPDTQYF
>NA|TRBJ2-5|TRBV2|TRBD1
TGTGCCAGCACCATGACAGGGGTTGGGGAGACCCAGTACTTC
CASTMTGVGETQYF
>NA|TRBJ2-5|TRBV21-1|NA
TGTGCCAGCAGCCCTCAGGGGGCCCGAGGGGAGACCCAGTACTTC
CASSPQGARGETQYF
>few|TRBJ1-1|TRBV5-4|NA
TGTGCCAGCAGCTTGGCCAGGGCGGACACTGAAGCTTTCTTT
CASSLARADTEAFF
>NA|TRBJ1-2|TRBV6-5|NA
TGTGCCAGCACGGGAGGGAACTATGGCTACACCTTC
CASTGGNYGYTF
>NA|TRBJ1-4|TRBV10-3|NA
TGTGCCATCAGTGAGGGGGCAGGCGTACTGTTTTTT
CAISEGAGVLFF
>NA|TRBJ1-3|TRBV30|TRBD1
TGTGCCTGGAGTAGGGGGCTAGTCTCTGGAAACACCATATATTTT
CAWSRGLVSGNTIYF
>NA|TRBJ1-4|TRBV5-6|NA
TGTGCCAGCAGCTTTCAGCCGGGAACCGCAACTAATGAAAAACTGTTTTTT
CASSFQPGTATNEKLFF
>NA|TRBJ2-2|TRBV7-9|TRBD2
TGTGCCAGCACCCCTAGCGGGAGGGCCGGGGACACCGGGGAGCTGTTTTTT
CASTPSGRAGDTGELFF
>once|TRBJ1-1|TRBV5-1|TRBD1
TGCGCCAGCAGCCAAACGGACAGGTCGTACACTGAAGCTTTCTTT
CASSQTDRSYTEAFF
>NA|TRBJ1-1|TRBV27|NA
TGTGCCAGCAGTTCCCCGGGAGAGAGCACTGAAGCTTTCTTT
CASSSPGESTEAFF
>NA|TRBJ2-3|TRBV7-9|NA
TGTGCCAGCAGCTTTAGCGGCCGCACAGATACGCAGTATTTT
CASSFSGRTDTQYF
>NA|TRBJ2-6|TRBV9|NA
TGTGCCAGCAGCGGCAACAGCAAAGGCAACTCTGGGGCCAACGTCCTGACTTTC
CASSGNSKGNSGANVLTF
>NA|TRBJ2-7|TRBV11-2|TRBD1
TGTGCCAGCAGCAGGAGACAGGGTGGGTACGAGCAGTACTTC
CASSRRQGGYEQYF
>NA|TRBJ2-1|TRBV10-1|TRBD2
TGCGCCAGCAGTGCTGGACTAGCGGGGTATGAGCAGTTCTTC
CASSAGLAGYEQFF
>NA|TRBJ2-5|TRBV7-2|NA
TGTGCCAGCAGCCGCCAAACAGGGACCTGGCGGGAGACCCAGTACTTC
CASSRQTGTWRETQYF
>NA|TRBJ1-2|TRBV27|NA
TGTGCCAGCAGGGATTACAGGGATGGCTACACCTTC
CASRDYRDGYTF
>NA|TRBJ2-1|TRBV27|TRBD2
TGTGCCAGCAGTTCGCCGACTAGCGTTAATGAGCAGTTCTTC
CASSSPTSVNEQFF
>NA|TRBJ1-3|TRBV18|TRBD1
TGTGCCAGCTCACCCCGGGACAGGGCTGGAAACACCATATATTTT
CASSPRDRAGNTIYF
>NA|TRBJ1-1|TRBV19|TRBD1
TGTGCCAGCTCTCTGCGGACAGGGGGGATGAACACTGAAGCTTTCTTT
CASSLRTGGMNTEAFF
>NA|TRBJ1-4|TRBV5-5|NA
TGTGCCAGCAGCCTTGGGCAAGGACAGCGTAATGAAAAACTGTTTTTT
CASSLGQGQRNEKLFF
>NA|TRBJ2-3|TRBV12-3/TRBV12-4|NA
TGTGCCAGCATCCGGCGGGATACGCAGTATTTT
CASIRRDTQYF
>NA|TRBJ2-1|TRBV7-9|NA
TGTGCCAGCAGCATCACCAGGGTACGCAATGAGCAGTTCTTC
CASSITRVRNEQFF
>NA|TRBJ2-1|TRBV6-6|TRBD2
TGTGCCAGCAGCGATCCCCTAGCGGGCGCATTTGTCGTGCAGTTCTTC
CASSDPLAGAFVVQFF
>NA|TRBJ1-1|TRBV7-2|TRBD1
TGTGCCAGCAGCCTCCGCAGGGGGTCGGCTGAAGCTTTCTTT
CASSLRRGSAEAFF
>NA|TRBJ2-3|TRBV5-4|NA
TGTGCCAGCAGCCCATTACCGGGACTTGGCACAGATACGCAGTATTTT
CASSPLPGLGTDTQYF
>once|TRBJ1-2|TRBV19|NA
TGTGCCAGTAGTATTAATCCGGGAGGCTACACCTTC
CASSINPGGYTF
>NA|TRBJ2-7|TRBV29-1|TRBD2
TGCAGCGCCGTAGCGGGAGGGCTCTACGAGCAGTACTTC
CSAVAGGLYEQYF
>NA|TRBJ2-7|TRBV18|NA
TGTGCCAGCTCACCACGGCGACAGGCCAGCCCCACCGGCGGGGAGCAGTACTTC
CASSPRRQASPTGGEQYF
>few|TRBJ1-1|TRBV7-9|TRBD1
TGTGCCAGCAGCCCCCGACAGGGGGGGTCTGAAGCTTTCTTT
CASSPRQGGSEAFF
>NA|TRBJ1-1|TRBV11-2|TRBD1
TGTGCCAGCAGCGTCACCCCAGGGGGGAACACTGAAGCTTTCTTT
CASSVTPGGNTEAFF
>NA|TRBJ2-2|TRBV11-2|TRBD1
TGTGCCAGCAGCTTGGGACAGGCGGGGCCCGGGGAGCTGTTTTTT
CASSLGQAGPGELFF
>once|TRBJ2-1|TRBV6-4|NA
TGTGCCAGCCCAGAACCAGACTGTGATCTAAACCTTCGGCAGTTCTTC
CASPEPDCDLNLRQFF
>NA|TRBJ2-7|TRBV4-1|NA
TGCGCCAGCAGCCAAGGGGGGAGGTACGAGCAGTACTTC
CASSQGGRYEQYF
>NA|TRBJ1-2|TRBV25-1|NA
TGTGCCAGCAGTGAAAGCAGGGTCCCTTTCTATGGCTACACCTTC
CASSESRVPFYGYTF
>NA|TRBJ1-5|TRBV9|NA
TGTGCCAGCAGCGTAACCAGTCTCGGGCAGCCCCAGCATTTT
CASSVTSLGQPQHF
>NA|TRBJ2-1|TRBV29-1|NA
TGCAGCGCCCAAATCCACAATGAGCAGTTCTTC
CSAQIHNEQFF
>NA|TRBJ2-7|TRBV7-6|TRBD2
TGTGCCAGCAGCGTTCTAGCGGGGGGCTCCTACGAGCAGTACTTC
CASSVLAGGSYEQYF
>once|TRBJ2-5|TRBV10-3|TRBD2
TGTGCCATCAGTGGGGGAGGGACTAGTCAAGAGACCCAGTACTTC
CAISGGGTSQETQYF